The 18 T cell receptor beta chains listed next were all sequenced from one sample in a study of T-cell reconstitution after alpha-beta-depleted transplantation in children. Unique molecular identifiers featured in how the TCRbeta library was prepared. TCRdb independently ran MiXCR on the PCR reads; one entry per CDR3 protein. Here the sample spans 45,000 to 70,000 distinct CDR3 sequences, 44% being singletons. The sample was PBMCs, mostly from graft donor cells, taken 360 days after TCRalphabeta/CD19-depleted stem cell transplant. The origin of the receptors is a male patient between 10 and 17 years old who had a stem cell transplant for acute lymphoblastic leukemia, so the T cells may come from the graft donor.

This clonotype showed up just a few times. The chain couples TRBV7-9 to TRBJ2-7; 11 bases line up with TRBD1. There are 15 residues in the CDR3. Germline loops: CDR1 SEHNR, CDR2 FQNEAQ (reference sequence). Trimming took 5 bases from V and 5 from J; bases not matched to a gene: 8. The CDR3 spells CASSVGTGGFNEQYF. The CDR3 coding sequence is TGTGCCAGCAGCGTAGGGACAGGGGGTTTCAACGAGCAGTACTTC.

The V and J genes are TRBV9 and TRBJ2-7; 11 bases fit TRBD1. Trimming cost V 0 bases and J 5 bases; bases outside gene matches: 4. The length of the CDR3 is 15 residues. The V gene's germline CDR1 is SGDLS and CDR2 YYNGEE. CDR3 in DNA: TGTGCCAGCAGCGTAGACCGGACAGGGGGCCACGAGCAGTACTTC. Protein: CASSVDRTGGHEQYF.

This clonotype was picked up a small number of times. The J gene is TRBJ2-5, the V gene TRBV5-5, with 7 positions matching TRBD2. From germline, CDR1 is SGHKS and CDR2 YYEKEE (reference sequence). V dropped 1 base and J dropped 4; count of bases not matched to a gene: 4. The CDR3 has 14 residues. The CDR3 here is CASSLTGGGETQYF. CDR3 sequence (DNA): TGTGCCAGCAGCTTGACTGGGGGGGGAGAGACCCAGTACTTC.

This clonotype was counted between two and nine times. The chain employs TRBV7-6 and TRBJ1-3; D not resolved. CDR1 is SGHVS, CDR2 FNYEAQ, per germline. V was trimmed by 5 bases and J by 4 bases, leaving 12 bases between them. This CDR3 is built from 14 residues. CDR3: CASSPGGRGNTIYF. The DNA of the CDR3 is TGTGCCAGCAGCCCCGGTGGGCGAGGAAACACCATATATTTT.

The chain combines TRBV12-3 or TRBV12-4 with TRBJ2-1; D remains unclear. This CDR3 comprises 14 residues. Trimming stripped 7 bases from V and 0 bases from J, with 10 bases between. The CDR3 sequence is CASTLDSSYNEQFF. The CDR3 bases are TGTGCCAGCACCCTGGATAGCTCCTACAATGAGCAGTTCTTC.

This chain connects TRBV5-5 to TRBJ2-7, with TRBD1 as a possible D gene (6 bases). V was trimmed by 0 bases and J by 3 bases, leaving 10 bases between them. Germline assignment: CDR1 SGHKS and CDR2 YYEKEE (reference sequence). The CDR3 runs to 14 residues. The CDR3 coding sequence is TGTGCCAGCAGCTTGGACAGGGTAGGCTACGAGCAGTACTTC. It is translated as CASSLDRVGYEQYF.

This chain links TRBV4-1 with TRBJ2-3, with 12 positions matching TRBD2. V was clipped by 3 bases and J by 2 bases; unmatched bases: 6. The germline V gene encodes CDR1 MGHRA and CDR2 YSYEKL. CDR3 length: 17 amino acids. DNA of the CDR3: TGCGCCAGCAGCCAGGCGACTAGCGGGAGAGCCACAGATACGCAGTATTTT. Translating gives CASSQATSGRATDTQYF.

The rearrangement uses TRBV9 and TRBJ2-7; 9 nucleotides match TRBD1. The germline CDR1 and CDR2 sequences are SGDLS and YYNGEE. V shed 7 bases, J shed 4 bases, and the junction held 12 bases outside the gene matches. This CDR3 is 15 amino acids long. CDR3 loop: CASGPGQGSGYEQYF. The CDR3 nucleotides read TGTGCCAGCGGCCCGGGACAGGGCAGCGGGTACGAGCAGTACTTC.

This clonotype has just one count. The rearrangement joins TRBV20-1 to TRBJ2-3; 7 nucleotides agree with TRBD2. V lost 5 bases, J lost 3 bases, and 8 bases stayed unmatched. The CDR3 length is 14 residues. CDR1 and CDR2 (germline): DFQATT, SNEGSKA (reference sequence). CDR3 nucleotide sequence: TGCAGTGCTCCTCGGGGGGAACGGACAGATACGCAGTATTTT. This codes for CSAPRGERTDTQYF.

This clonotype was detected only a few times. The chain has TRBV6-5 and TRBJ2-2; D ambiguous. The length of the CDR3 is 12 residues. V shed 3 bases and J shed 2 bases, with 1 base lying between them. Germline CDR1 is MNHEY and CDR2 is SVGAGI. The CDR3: CASSYNTGELFF. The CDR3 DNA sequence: TGTGCCAGCAGTTATAACACCGGGGAGCTGTTTTTT.

CDR3 bases: TGTGCCAGCAGTGACGGGCTAGCGGGAGGATTGGCCTACAATGAGCAGTTCTTC. Translating gives CASSDGLAGGLAYNEQFF. The chain recombines TRBV2 with TRBJ2-1, with TRBD2 identical over 11 bases. This CDR3 spans 18 amino acids. J gave up 2 bases and V 3 bases, and 9 bases lay outside the gene matches. Germline values: CDR1 SNHLY, CDR2 FYNNEI.

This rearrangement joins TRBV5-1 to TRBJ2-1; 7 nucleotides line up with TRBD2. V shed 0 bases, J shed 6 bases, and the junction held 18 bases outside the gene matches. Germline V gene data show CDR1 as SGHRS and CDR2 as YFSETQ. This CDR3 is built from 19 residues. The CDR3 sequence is CASSLAVLVGAGPFNEQFF. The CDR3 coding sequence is TGCGCCAGCAGCTTGGCCGTCCTGGTAGGAGCGGGGCCCTTCAATGAGCAGTTCTTC.

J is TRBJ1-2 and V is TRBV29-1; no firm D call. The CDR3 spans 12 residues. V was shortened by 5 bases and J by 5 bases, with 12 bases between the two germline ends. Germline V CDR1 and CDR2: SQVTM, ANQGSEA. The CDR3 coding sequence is TGCAGCGTTATCCTTTGGACGTATGGCTACACCTTC. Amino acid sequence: CSVILWTYGYTF.

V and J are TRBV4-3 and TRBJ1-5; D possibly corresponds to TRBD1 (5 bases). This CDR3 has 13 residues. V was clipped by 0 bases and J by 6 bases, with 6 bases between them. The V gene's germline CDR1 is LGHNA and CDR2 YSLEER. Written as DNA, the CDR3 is TGCGCCAGCAGCCAAGACGGGGGTCAGCCCCAGCATTTT. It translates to CASSQDGGQPQHF.

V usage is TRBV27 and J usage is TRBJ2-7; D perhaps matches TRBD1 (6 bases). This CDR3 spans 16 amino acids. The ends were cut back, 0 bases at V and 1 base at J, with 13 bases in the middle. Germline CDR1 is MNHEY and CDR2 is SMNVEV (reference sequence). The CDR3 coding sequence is TGTGCCAGCAGTTTATCCTCTACAGGGATTTCCTACGAGCAGTACTTC. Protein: CASSLSSTGISYEQYF.

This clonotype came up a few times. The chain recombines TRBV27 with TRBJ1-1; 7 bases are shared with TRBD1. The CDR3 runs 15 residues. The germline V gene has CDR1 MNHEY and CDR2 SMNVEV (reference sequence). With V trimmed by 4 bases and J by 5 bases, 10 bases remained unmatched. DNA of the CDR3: TGTGCCAGCAGTTCCTCTTCGGAGGGGGCTACTGAAGCTTTCTTT. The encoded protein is CASSSSSEGATEAFF.

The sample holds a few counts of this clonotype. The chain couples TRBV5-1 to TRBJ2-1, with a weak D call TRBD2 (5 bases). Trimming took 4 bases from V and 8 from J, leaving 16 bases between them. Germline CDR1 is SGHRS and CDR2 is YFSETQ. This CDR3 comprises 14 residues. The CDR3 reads CASSPKLDLDEQFF. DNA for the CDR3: TGCGCCAGCAGCCCCAAACTAGATCTGGATGAGCAGTTCTTC.

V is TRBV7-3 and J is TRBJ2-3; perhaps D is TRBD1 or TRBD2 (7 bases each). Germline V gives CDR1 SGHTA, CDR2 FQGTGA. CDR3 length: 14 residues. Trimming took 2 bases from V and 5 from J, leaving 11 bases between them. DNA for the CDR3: TGTGCCAGCAGCTTACAGGGGGGGAGAGATACGCAGTATTTT. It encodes CASSLQGGRDTQYF.